Detailed here is one T cell receptor (beta chain). A clone one base away is much larger, so this may be a read error. The same CDR3 also results from other DNA sequences found in this sample. The source of the sample is a study of shared clonotypes between healthy human individuals. TCRdb's table, derived via immunoSEQ multiplex PCR, lists solely in-frame clones and lacks some. The sample contains some 2.1 million clones, roughly 94% of which appear only once. V lost 4 bases to trimming and J lost 3 bases, with 4 bases between them. The CDR3 contains 11 residues. The germline CDR1 and CDR2 sequences are MNHEY and SVGAGI.

The TCR comes from a man aged 18 to 29 in good health. Sequenced sample: naive CD4+ T cells sorted from blood. As for subset: CD45RA+ positively selected. The chain uses TRBV6-5 and TRBJ2-7; D ambiguous. The CDR3 loop reads CASSSFYEQYF. The CDR3 nucleotides are TGTGCCAGCAGTTCCTTCTACGAGCAGTACTTC.